A single sample gave rise to the 22 T cell receptor beta chains below, sequenced in a study of blood T cell repertoires in COVID-19. Clones were sequenced by immunoSEQ multiplex PCR, and TCRdb holds only the in-frame ones, with some missing. The sample comprises some 250,000 clones, roughly 81% of which are singletons, and roughly 8% rests with the top ten. Sequenced sample: peripheral blood. These receptors were collected from a woman of 80 years or more with COVID-19, enrolled during active disease.

The chain employs TRBV9 and TRBJ1-1; unclear D gene. The CDR3 extends over 14 amino acids. Germline V gene data show CDR1 as SGDLS and CDR2 as YYNGEE. Trimming shortened V by 0 bases and J by 1 base, and 7 bases separated the two germline ends. CDR3 DNA sequence: TGTGCCAGCAGCGTAGGTCCATCGAACACTGAAGCTTTCTTT. This sequence encodes CASSVGPSNTEAFF.

This chain links TRBV7-3 with TRBJ1-2, with 10 nucleotides matching TRBD1. V lost 0 bases to trimming and J lost 5 bases; unmatched junction nucleotides: 12. Germline CDR1 reads SGHTA; CDR2 reads FQGTGA. The CDR3 extends over 18 amino acids. Here the CDR3 reads CASSLTRPGQGSLYGYTF. CDR3 coding DNA: TGTGCCAGCAGCTTAACCCGCCCGGGACAGGGGAGTTTGTATGGCTACACCTTC.

The chain is built from TRBV5-1 and TRBJ2-7, with TRBD1 identical over 12 bases. Trimming at V came to 5 bases and at J to 7 bases, leaving 4 bases not matched to a gene. Germline CDR1 SGHRS, CDR2 YFSETQ. The CDR3 runs to 13 residues. Written as DNA, the CDR3 is TGCGCCAGCAGACGGGACAGGGGGCAAGAGCAGTACTTC. As protein: CASRRDRGQEQYF.

This sequence joins TRBV2 and TRBJ2-6; 7 bases agree with TRBD1. Germline V gene lookup returns CDR1 SNHLY and CDR2 FYNNEI. The CDR3 totals 17 residues. The V and J ends lost 7 bases and 0 bases, in that order; junction bases with no gene match: 9. The CDR3 loop reads CASTQGQTSSGANVLTF. CDR3 DNA: TGTGCCAGCACTCAGGGACAGACAAGCTCTGGGGCCAACGTCCTGACTTTC.

This clone occurred once. This chain connects TRBV5-1 to TRBJ2-7; TRBD1 is a possible D gene (6 bases). CDR1 and CDR2 (germline): SGHRS, YFSETQ. There are 15 residues in the CDR3. Trimming cost V 5 bases and J 8 bases, with 23 bases left between them. The CDR3 nucleotides read TGCGCCAGCAGGGAAATTAGGACACCAGGGGCCAAGCAGTACTTC. Protein sequence: CASREIRTPGAKQYF.

The chain employs TRBV6-5 and TRBJ2-5, with 8 bases identical to TRBD1. V was pared by 7 bases and J by 4 bases, with 8 bases of the junction left unmatched. Germline CDR1 MNHEY, CDR2 SVGAGI. The CDR3 has 14 residues. The CDR3 bases are TGTGCCAGCACGTCGACAGGGGTGGGAGAGACCCAGTACTTC. This translates into CASTSTGVGETQYF.

The V call is TRBV5-4, the J call TRBJ2-1; D is unclear. CDR1 is SGHNT, CDR2 YYREEE, per germline (reference sequence). With 2 bases removed from V and 0 bases from J, the gap between germline ends came to 6 bases. CDR3 size: 14 residues. The CDR3: CASSFRSSYNEQFF. Here the CDR3 DNA reads TGTGCCAGCAGCTTCCGGAGCTCCTACAATGAGCAGTTCTTC.

The chain combines TRBV5-1 with TRBJ1-1; 7 bases match TRBD1. This CDR3 region has 14 residues. Trimming at V came to 7 bases and at J to 2 bases, leaving 8 bases not matched to a gene. Germline CDR1 and CDR2: SGHRS and YFSETQ. CDR3 residues: CASARDSVNTEAFF. The CDR3, as DNA: TGCGCCAGCGCCCGGGACAGCGTAAACACTGAAGCTTTCTTT. The whole variable domain, remainder taken from reference TRBV5-1 and TRBJ1-1, is KAGVTQTPRYLIKTRGQQVTLSCSPISGHRSVSWYQQTPGQGLQFLFEYFSETQRNKGNFPGRFSGRQFSNSRSEMNVSTLELGDSALYLCASARDSVNTEAFFGQGTRLTVV.

V is TRBV5-6 and J is TRBJ1-2, with 10 bases identical to TRBD1. The CDR3 has 15 amino acids. Germline V CDR1 and CDR2: SGHDT, YYEEEE. V was pared by 4 bases and J by 2 bases, with 5 bases of the junction left unmatched. The CDR3 coding sequence is TGTGCCAGCAGCCACGGGACAGGGGAAAACTATGGCTACACCTTC. It is translated as CASSHGTGENYGYTF. Together with reference TRBV5-6 and TRBJ1-2, the CDR3 gives the full variable domain: DAGVTQSPTHLIKTRGQQVTLRCSPKSGHDTVSWYQQALGQGPQFIFQYYEEEERQRGNFPDRFSGHQFPNYSSELNVNALLLGDSALYLCASSHGTGENYGYTFGSGTRLTVV.

V and J are TRBV7-2 and TRBJ1-2; 8 bases are shared with TRBD1. The V segment lost 5 bases and the J segment 1 base; nucleotides outside the gene matches: 6. Germline CDR1 reads SGHTA; CDR2 reads FQGNSA. This CDR3 is 15 amino acids long. This CDR3 is CASSRTGGSNYGYTF. The CDR3 bases are TGTGCCAGCAGCCGTACAGGGGGAAGTAACTATGGCTACACCTTC.

This chain joins TRBV3-1 (or the pseudogene TRBV3-2) and TRBJ2-7; 8 bases are a match to TRBD1. Germline CDR1 and CDR2: LGHDT and YNNKEL (reference sequence). J lost 2 bases, V lost 3 bases, and 3 bases had no gene match. CDR3 length: 14 residues. In DNA form, the CDR3 reads TGTGCCAGCAGCCACTGGGACAGGCCCTACGAGCAGTACTTC. Its protein product is CASSHWDRPYEQYF.

The chain has TRBV4-1 and TRBJ2-5, with D possibly being TRBD1 (5 bases). V lost 1 base and J lost 5, with 8 bases in between. The CDR3 extends over 13 amino acids. In germline, CDR1 is MGHRA, CDR2 YSYEKL. The CDR3 spells CASSQGGRETQYF. CDR3 coding DNA: TGCGCCAGCAGCCAAGGGGGCCGGGAGACCCAGTACTTC.

This chain uses TRBV6-5 with TRBJ2-2; D is unclear. V dropped 2 bases and J dropped 6 bases, with 10 bases sitting between them. Per germline, CDR1 MNHEY and CDR2 SVGAGI. This CDR3 spans 14 amino acids. As DNA, the CDR3 is TGTGCCAGCAGTTACAGGAGTGGGTCCGGGGAGCTGTTTTTT. This encodes CASSYRSGSGELFF.

V and J are TRBV6-1 and TRBJ1-1; no clear D gene. With 3 bases removed from V and 7 bases from J, the gap between germline ends came to 6 bases. Germline V gene data show CDR1 as MNHNS and CDR2 as SASEGT. This CDR3 spans 11 amino acids. The CDR3 DNA reads TGTGCCAGCAGTGAGTCCCGTGAAGCTTTCTTT. Translation: CASSESREAFF.

The chain employs TRBV11-3 and TRBJ2-1, with TRBD2 matching 7 bases. CDR1 SGHNT and CDR2 YENEEA come from the germline V gene. With V trimmed by 3 bases and J by 9 bases, 5 bases remained unmatched. The CDR3 is 13 amino acids. This CDR3 is CASSLGGLSEQFF. CDR3 nucleotide sequence: TGTGCCAGCAGCTTGGGGGGGTTGTCTGAGCAGTTCTTC. Full variable domain (missing parts from reference TRBV11-3 and TRBJ2-1): EAGVVQSPRYKIIEKKQPVAFWCNPISGHNTLYWYLQNLGQGPELLIRYENEEAVDDSQLPKDRFSAERLKGVDSTLKIQPAELGDSAVYLCASSLGGLSEQFFGPGTRLTVL.

CDR3 DNA sequence: TGTGCCAGCAGTCTAGGGGTTGGTGAAAAACTGTTTTTT. Its translation is CASSLGVGEKLFF. J is TRBJ1-4 and V is TRBV28, with a weak D call TRBD1 (5 bases). Trimming removed 5 bases from V and 7 bases from J, with 11 bases in between. Germline CDR1 MDHEN, CDR2 SYDVKM. The CDR3 covers 13 residues. The full variable domain, its missing parts supplied by reference TRBV28 and TRBJ1-4, is DVKVTQSSRYLVKRTGEKVFLECVQDMDHENMFWYRQDPGLGLRLIYFSYDVKMKEKGDIPEGYSVSREKKERFSLILESASTNQTSMYLCASSLGVGEKLFFGSGTQLSVL.

This chain connects TRBV5-4 to TRBJ1-2, with a possible D match to TRBD1 (5 bases). This CDR3 spans 16 amino acids. From germline, CDR1 is SGHNT and CDR2 YYREEE (reference sequence). With 0 bases removed from V and 0 bases from J, the gap between germline ends came to 12 bases. CDR3 coding DNA: TGTGCCAGCAGCTTGGTTGGGACTGGGACTAACTATGGCTACACCTTC. It is translated as CASSLVGTGTNYGYTF.

The chain carries TRBV6-1 and TRBJ1-5, with 7 bases identical to TRBD1. This CDR3 is 17 amino acids long. After removal of 2 bases from V and 4 bases from J, the junction contained 11 bases not matched to a gene. Germline V gene sequence: CDR1 MNHNS, CDR2 SASEGT. Written as DNA, the CDR3 is TGTGCCAGCAGTGAAATTAGGGACAGCCTACTTAATCAGCCCCAGCATTTT. Translation gives CASSEIRDSLLNQPQHF.

The chain joins TRBV2 to TRBJ2-1; 8 bases map to TRBD1. The germline V gene encodes CDR1 SNHLY and CDR2 FYNNEI. This CDR3 has 14 residues. V was pared by 8 bases and J by 6 bases, with 9 bases of the junction left unmatched. The CDR3, as DNA: TGTGCCAGCCCCCTCGCCCAGGGGGCCAATGAGCAGTTCTTC. Protein sequence: CASPLAQGANEQFF.

This clone has a handful of counts. The J gene is TRBJ2-5, the V gene TRBV7-2; D may be TRBD2 (6 bases). The CDR3 consists of 12 residues. The V end lost 4 bases, the J end lost 6 bases, and 9 bases lay between the germline ends. Germline V CDR1 and CDR2: SGHTA, FQGNSA. CDR3 coding DNA: TGTGCCAGCAGCTCGGGGGTCCAGACCCAGTACTTC. It specifies CASSSGVQTQYF. Based on the CDR3 plus reference TRBV7-2 and TRBJ2-5, the full variable domain is GAGVSQSPSNKVTEKGKDVELRCDPISGHTALYWYRQSLGQGLEFLIYFQGNSAPDKSGLPSDRFSAERTGGSVSTLTIQRTQQEDSAVYLCASSSGVQTQYFGPGTRLLVL.

The chain couples TRBV4-3 to TRBJ2-5, with TRBD1 identical over 7 bases. After removal of 0 bases from V and 5 bases from J, the junction contained 12 bases not matched to a gene. Germline CDR1 reads LGHNA; CDR2 reads YSLEER. The CDR3 spans 17 residues. CDR3 protein: CASSQEISTGPVETQYF. As DNA, the CDR3 is TGCGCCAGCAGCCAAGAAATCTCGACAGGGCCTGTGGAGACCCAGTACTTC.

The chain uses TRBV12-3 or TRBV12-4 and TRBJ1-2, with 10 bases matching TRBD1. The CDR3 has 13 amino acids. V shed 5 bases and J 7 bases; nucleotides not matched to a gene: 4. CDR3 coding DNA: TGTGCCAGCAGTAGGACAGGGGGTCCTGGCTACACCTTC. Its translation is CASSRTGGPGYTF.